Sequencing of this T cell receptor (beta chain) was carried out in a study of spatial heterogeneity in lung cancer. About the research overall: Sequence detection consistently recorded a greater number of beta-chain than alpha-chain sequences.

Indicated time point: sample taken at primary tumor resection. From tumor, nontumor lung or frozen PBMC, whole RNA was taken unsorted for sequencing. The cohort: approximately 74 early-stage, untreated non-small cell lung cancer patients. Notes on this clonotype: Its antigen is currently unknown.

Findings of the study overall: Ubiquitous expanded tumor TCRs surfaced in blood more at resection than they did at follow-up.

In the library, each TCR cDNA molecule bore its own unique molecular identifier. In TCRdb, the 5' RACE reads were re-called with MiXCR into one record per CDR3 protein. The sample has tens of thousands of distinct CDR3 sequences, roughly 12% seen once; the top ten hold around 4.3%. Sequenced here: PBMCs, sampled at surgery. This sequence originates from a male donor with early-stage non-small cell lung cancer.

The CDR3: CASSSDGSGNTIYF. CDR3 nucleotides: TGTGCCAGCAGCAGCGACGGCTCTGGAAACACCATATATTTT. V usage is TRBV3-1 and J usage is TRBJ1-3; D remains ambiguous. The CDR3 has 14 residues. The V and J ends lost 5 bases and 0 bases respectively, with 8 bases between them. Per the germline V gene, CDR1 is LGHDT and CDR2 is YNNKEL (reference sequence).